These T cell receptor beta chains were read from a single sample in a study of graft-versus-host responses after intestinal transplantation. These receptors are not linked to any known antigen. Sequencing used immunoSEQ multiplex PCR; TCRdb keeps in-frame clones, though not all of them. The top ten hold around 0.11% of the sample, which has approximately 88,000 clones, about 90% seen once. The material was unstimulated CD4+ T cells sorted from spleen or lymph node cells, obtained before intestinal transplant. The receptor source for this set is a human donor who received an intestinal transplant. Each CDR3 is given with its conserved first and last residue. D genes are given only for firm matches. The size entry is marked missing in some rows and otherwise reads once, few, many or a size class.

abundance	d_gene	v_gene	j_gene	CDR3nt	CDR3aa
-	TRBD1	TRBV6-1	TRBJ2-5	TGTGCCAGCACCAAGGACAGGGACGGTGAGCAGTACTTC	CASTKDRDGEQYF
-	-	TRBV9	TRBJ1-1	TGTGCCAGCAGCGTACACGGGGAGAACACTGAAGCTTTCTTT	CASSVHGENTEAFF
-	TRBD1	TRBV7-2	TRBJ1-2	TGTGCCAGCAGCTTAAGTCTAACAGGGGGCAATGGCTACACCTTC	CASSLSLTGGNGYTF
-	-	TRBV10-1	TRBJ2-7	TGCGCCAGCAGTCTGACAAATTCCTACGAGCAGTACTTC	CASSLTNSYEQYF
-	TRBD2	TRBV7-2	TRBJ2-5	TGTGCCAGCAGCTTAGTGCGGGGGGCTCAAGAGACCCAGTACTTC	CASSLVRGAQETQYF
-	TRBD1	TRBV7-3	TRBJ1-2	TGTGCCAGCAGCCCCCAGGACAGGGGTTGGGGCTACACCTTC	CASSPQDRGWGYTF
-	-	TRBV19	TRBJ1-2	TGTGCCAGTAGTTGGGGACTCTATGGCTACACCTTC	CASSWGLYGYTF
-	TRBD1	TRBV29-1	TRBJ2-2	TGCAGCGTCCCGGGACAGTTAAACACCGGGGAGCTGTTTTTT	CSVPGQLNTGELFF
-	-	TRBV10-3	TRBJ1-5	TGTGCCATCAGCCCTGGGACAACTTATCAGCCCCAGCATTTT	CAISPGTTYQPQHF
-	TRBD1	TRBV18	TRBJ2-6	TGTGCCAGCTCACCCGGGACAGCCTCTGGGGCCAACGTCCTGACTTTC	CASSPGTASGANVLTF
-	TRBD1	TRBV7-7	TRBJ2-5	TGTGCTAGCAGCCAGGGACAGAACCAAGAGACCCAGTACTTC	CASSQGQNQETQYF
-	-	TRBV18	TRBJ1-1	TGTGCCAGCTCACTCCTCGAACTGGGGAGCGGCCTGAACACTGAAGCTTTCTTT	CASSLLELGSGLNTEAFF
-	TRBD1	TRBV10-3	TRBJ2-5	TGTGCCATCAGTGGACAGGGCGAGACCCAGTACTTC	CAISGQGETQYF
-	-	TRBV6-4	TRBJ2-1	TGTGCCAGCAGTTTAGCCAGCTCCTACAATGAGCAGTTCTTC	CASSLASSYNEQFF
-	-	TRBV19	TRBJ1-1	TGTGCCAGTAGTATTTTCCTGGGGAGGACTGAAGCTTTCTTT	CASSIFLGRTEAFF
-	-	TRBV10-2	TRBJ2-3	TGCGCCAGCAGTGAAGGGGGGGGACGCACAGATACGCAGTATTTT	CASSEGGGRTDTQYF
-	TRBD1	TRBV7-8	TRBJ2-6	TGTGCCAGCAGCTTGACAGGGACTGGGGCCAACGTCCTGACTTTC	CASSLTGTGANVLTF
-	TRBD1	TRBV9	TRBJ2-3	TGTGCCAGCAGCGACGGACAGGGGATAGCAGATACGCAGTATTTT	CASSDGQGIADTQYF
-	-	TRBV7-8	TRBJ1-1	TGTGCCAGCAGCTTAGCGGGGGGGGCGGAAGCTTTCTTT	CASSLAGGAEAFF
-	TRBD1	TRBV5-1	TRBJ1-6	TGCGCCAGTGCCCTCGGGGACAGGGATAATTCACCCCTCCACTTT	CASALGDRDNSPLHF
-	-	TRBV4-2	TRBJ2-1	TGTGCCAGCAGCCCTCGGACTACGTGGAATGAGCAGTTCTTC	CASSPRTTWNEQFF
-	TRBD1	TRBV7-9	TRBJ2-7	TGTGCCAGCAGTTTCCCGGACAGGGGCTACGAGCAGTACTTC	CASSFPDRGYEQYF
-	-	TRBV5-6	TRBJ1-2	TGTGCCAGCAGCTTGGCAGGGGAACTGTATGGCTACACCTTC	CASSLAGELYGYTF
few	-	TRBV10-3	TRBJ1-2	TGTGCCATCAGTGACAGTGGGCGGGGTGGCTACACCTTC	CAISDSGRGGYTF
-	-	TRBV5-8	TRBJ2-3	TGTGCCAGCAGCTTGTGGCAGGGTGGCCCAGATACGCAGTATTTT	CASSLWQGGPDTQYF
-	-	TRBV11-2	TRBJ1-1	TGTGCCAGCAGCTTAGAGGGCGCAGTTGCGAACACTGAAGCTTTCTTT	CASSLEGAVANTEAFF
-	-	TRBV2	TRBJ1-2	TGTGCCAGCAGTGAGGCCGGGGTTAGTGGCTACACCTTC	CASSEAGVSGYTF
-	TRBD1	TRBV11-2	TRBJ2-4	TGTGCCAGCAGCCCTGGGACAGATCAGTACTTC	CASSPGTDQYF
-	TRBD1	TRBV4-1	TRBJ1-1	TGCGCCAGCAGCCAAGTACGTGGGACAGGGGCCACTGAAGCTTTCTTT	CASSQVRGTGATEAFF
-	TRBD1	TRBV5-8	TRBJ2-7	TGTGCCAGCAGCTCGACAGGGGGCTGGGGCAGGGACTTC	CASSSTGGWGRDF
-	-	TRBV7-3	TRBJ2-7	TGTGCCAGCAGCTTAATTCCGGGTCTTCCCTACGAGCAGTACTTC	CASSLIPGLPYEQYF
-	-	TRBV27	TRBJ2-7	TGTGCCAGCAGTAAGGGCGTGGCAGGGTCCAACGAGCAGTACTTC	CASSKGVAGSNEQYF
-	TRBD1	TRBV2	TRBJ2-3	TGTGCCAGCAGCACCGACAGGGGCTACACAGATACGCAGTATTTT	CASSTDRGYTDTQYF
-	-	TRBV7-9	TRBJ2-7	TGTGCCAGCAGCTTAGCCCCCCAGGGTCCCTACGAGCAGTACTTC	CASSLAPQGPYEQYF
-	TRBD2	TRBV11-2	TRBJ2-3	TGTGCCAGCAGCTCCAAGCGGGGGGGTAGCACAGATACGCAGTATTTT	CASSSKRGGSTDTQYF
few	-	TRBV29-1	TRBJ2-4	TGCAGCGTTCGGGGTGGTCTAGCCAAAAACATTCAGTACTTC	CSVRGGLAKNIQYF
-	-	TRBV5-4	TRBJ2-6	TGTGCCAGCAGCCCATCTGGGGCCAACGTCCTGACTTTC	CASSPSGANVLTF
-	TRBD1	TRBV5-4	TRBJ2-7	TGTGCCAGCAGCCGCGCCGACAGGGCTAACAAGTACGAGCAGTACTTC	CASSRADRANKYEQYF
-	TRBD2	TRBV11-1	TRBJ2-3	TGTGCCAGCAGCTTGGTAGTAGCGGGGGGGCCCACAGATACGCAGTATTTT	CASSLVVAGGPTDTQYF
once	TRBD2	TRBV7-3	TRBJ2-1	TGTGCCAGCAGCGAGACGGGACTAGCGGGAAGTACCCAGCAGTTCTTC	CASSETGLAGSTQQFF